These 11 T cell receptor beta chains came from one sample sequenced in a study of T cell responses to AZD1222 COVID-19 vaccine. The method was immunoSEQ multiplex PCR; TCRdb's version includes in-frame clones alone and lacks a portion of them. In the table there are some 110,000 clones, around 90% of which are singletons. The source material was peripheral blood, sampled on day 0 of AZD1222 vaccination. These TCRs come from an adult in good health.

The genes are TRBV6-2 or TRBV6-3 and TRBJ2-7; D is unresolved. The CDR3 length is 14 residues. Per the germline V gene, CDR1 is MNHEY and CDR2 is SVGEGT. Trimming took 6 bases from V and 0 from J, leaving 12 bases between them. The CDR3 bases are TGTGCCAGCAGCCGCCCCAGGACCTCCTACGAGCAGTACTTC. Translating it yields CASSRPRTSYEQYF.

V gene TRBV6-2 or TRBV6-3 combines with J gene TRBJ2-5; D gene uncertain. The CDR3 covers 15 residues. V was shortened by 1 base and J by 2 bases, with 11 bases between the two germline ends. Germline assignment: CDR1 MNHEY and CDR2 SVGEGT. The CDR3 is CASSYWQPYQETQYF. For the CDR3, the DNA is TGTGCCAGCAGTTACTGGCAGCCTTATCAAGAGACCCAGTACTTC.

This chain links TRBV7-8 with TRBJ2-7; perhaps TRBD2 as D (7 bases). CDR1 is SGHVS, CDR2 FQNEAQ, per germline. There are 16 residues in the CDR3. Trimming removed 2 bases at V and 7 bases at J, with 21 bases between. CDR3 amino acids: CASSLRGAAVSGEQYF. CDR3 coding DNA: TGTGCCAGCAGCTTACGGGGGGCCGCCGTTAGTGGTGAGCAGTACTTC.

In DNA form, the CDR3 reads TGTGCCAGCAGCTTAGGGGACAGGGGGCAACTGGAAGGGAATCAGCCCCAGCATTTT. Protein sequence: CASSLGDRGQLEGNQPQHF. This sequence joins TRBV7-3 and TRBJ1-5; 12 bases map to TRBD1. Germline CDR1 and CDR2: SGHTA and FQGTGA. The CDR3 is made up of 19 amino acids. V was clipped by 2 bases and J by 4 bases; unmatched bases: 12. The full variable domain, with the rest looked up from reference TRBV7-3 and TRBJ1-5, is GAGVSQTPSNKVTEKGKYVELRCDPISGHTALYWYRQSLGQGPEFLIYFQGTGAADDSGLPNDRFFAVRPEGSVSTLKIQRTERGDSAVYLCASSLGDRGQLEGNQPQHFGDGTRLSIL.

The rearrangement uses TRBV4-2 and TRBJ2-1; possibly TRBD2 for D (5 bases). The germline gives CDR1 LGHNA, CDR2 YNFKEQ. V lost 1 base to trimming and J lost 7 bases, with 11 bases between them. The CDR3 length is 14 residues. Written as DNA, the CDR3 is TGTGCCAGCAGCCAAGTGGCATCGGGGAATGAGCAGTTCTTC. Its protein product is CASSQVASGNEQFF.

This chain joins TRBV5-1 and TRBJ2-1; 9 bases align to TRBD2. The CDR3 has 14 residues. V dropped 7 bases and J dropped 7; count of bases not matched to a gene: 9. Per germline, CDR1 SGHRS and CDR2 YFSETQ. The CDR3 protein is CASEEGSGSNEQFF. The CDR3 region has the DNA TGCGCCAGCGAAGAAGGTAGCGGGAGTAATGAGCAGTTCTTC.

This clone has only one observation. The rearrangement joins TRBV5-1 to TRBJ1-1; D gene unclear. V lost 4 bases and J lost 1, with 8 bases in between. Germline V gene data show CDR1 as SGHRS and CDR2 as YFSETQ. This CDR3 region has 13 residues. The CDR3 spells CASSREGNTEAFF. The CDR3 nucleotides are TGCGCCAGCAGCCGGGAGGGGAACACTGAAGCTTTCTTT.

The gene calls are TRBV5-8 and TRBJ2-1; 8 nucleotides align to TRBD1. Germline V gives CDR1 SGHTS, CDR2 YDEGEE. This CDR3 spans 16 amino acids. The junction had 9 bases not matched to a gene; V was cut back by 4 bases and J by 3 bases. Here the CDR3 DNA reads TGTGCCAGCAGCCCGAGTCAGGGGGCGGTCTACAATGAGCAGTTCTTC. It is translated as CASSPSQGAVYNEQFF.

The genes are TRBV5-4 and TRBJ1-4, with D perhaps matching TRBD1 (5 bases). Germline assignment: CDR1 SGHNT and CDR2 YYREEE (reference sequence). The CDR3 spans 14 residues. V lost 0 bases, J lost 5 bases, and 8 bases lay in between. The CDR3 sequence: CASSLGGFNEKLFF. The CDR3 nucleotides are TGTGCCAGCAGCTTGGGGGGGTTCAATGAAAAACTGTTTTTT.

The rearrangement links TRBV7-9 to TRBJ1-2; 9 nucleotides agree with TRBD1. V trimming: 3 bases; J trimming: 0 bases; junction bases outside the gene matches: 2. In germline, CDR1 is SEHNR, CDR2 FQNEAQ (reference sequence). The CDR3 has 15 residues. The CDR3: CASSFGDRANYGYTF. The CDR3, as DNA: TGTGCCAGCAGCTTCGGGGACAGGGCTAACTATGGCTACACCTTC.

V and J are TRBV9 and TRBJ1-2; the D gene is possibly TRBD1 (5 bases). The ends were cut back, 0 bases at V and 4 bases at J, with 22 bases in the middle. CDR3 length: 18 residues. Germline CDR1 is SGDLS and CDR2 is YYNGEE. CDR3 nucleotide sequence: TGTGCCAGCAGCGTAGGGTCCGGGGCAGGGCAACCCATCTATGGCTACACCTTC. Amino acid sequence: CASSVGSGAGQPIYGYTF.